Detailed here is one T cell receptor beta chain. The antigen is not known. Looked up from germline, CDR1 is SGDLS and CDR2 is YYNGEE. V dropped 3 bases and J dropped 8 bases, with 9 bases sitting between them. The CDR3 covers 12 residues. The study reverse transcribed the entire isolated RNA, so it sequenced expressed TCRB transcripts. The repertoire was sequenced with immunoSEQ multiplex PCR; TCRdb's copy has only in-frame clones and lacks some. The sample carries fewer than 550,000 clones, more than 9.5% recorded once. This entry is derived from a study of beta chain features in type 1 diabetes. Study-wide points: VDJ junctions from patients with type 1 diabetes contained fewer insertions and more deletions. Type 1 diabetes patients showed a moderate but significant shortening of TCRB CDR3s in all four CD4+ subsets. It was among patients, rather than healthy donors, that naive, central memory and Treg TCRB repertoires appeared more similar. cDNA-based sequencing might over-represent cells highly expressing TCR.

This chain uses TRBV9 with TRBJ2-1; D possibly matches TRBD1 or TRBD2 (5 bases each). This sequence was found in a woman under 30 in good health. The sample taken for sequencing was naive CD4+ T cells from blood. The CDR3 nucleotides are TGTGCCAGCAGCGACCGAGGGGATGAGCAGTTCTTC. This translates into CASSDRGDEQFF.